The 8 T cell receptor beta chains given below trace back to one sample, sequenced in a study of cytomegalovirus exposure and HLA in healthy donors. The PCR had 60 Vbeta and 13 Jbeta primers. Produced via immunoSEQ multiplex PCR; TCRdb's table is partial and in-frame only. The sample lists about 200,000 clones, 82% occurring once. The source material was PBMCs. The origin of the receptors is a boy aged 2 to 9 in good health and CMV-seronegative.

The chain has TRBV6-1 and TRBJ1-2; D gene unclear. The V end was cut by 3 bases, the J end by 5 bases, with 7 bases between. The length of the CDR3 is 12 residues. Germline loops: CDR1 MNHNS, CDR2 SASEGT. The CDR3 nucleotides read TGTGCCAGCAGTGATCCCAGGTATGGCTACACCTTC. It translates to CASSDPRYGYTF.

The chain joins TRBV6-1 to TRBJ1-2; 7 positions agree with TRBD1. Germline lookup yields CDR1 MNHNS and CDR2 SASEGT. This CDR3 is 13 amino acids long. Germline trimming cut 6 bases from V and 5 bases from J; bases unmatched to any gene: 6. The DNA of the CDR3 is TGTGCCAGCAGCACAGGGGCGGGATATGGCTACACCTTC. This gives the protein CASSTGAGYGYTF.

J is TRBJ1-1 and V is TRBV18; TRBD1 matches at 8 bases. CDR1 and CDR2 (germline): KGHSH, LQKENI. J was trimmed by 0 bases and V by 3 bases; bases with no gene match: 9. The CDR3 spans 17 residues. The CDR3 here is CASSPTGQALMNTEAFF. The DNA for the CDR3 is TGTGCCAGCTCACCTACGGGACAGGCTCTTATGAACACTGAAGCTTTCTTT.

This chain links TRBV7-3 with TRBJ2-5; 8 positions match TRBD2. Per the germline V gene, CDR1 is SGHTA and CDR2 is FQGTGA. This CDR3 comprises 15 residues. The ends lost 5 bases at V and 4 bases at J; junction bases unmatched: 9. CDR3 loop: CASSEQAGGSETQYF. CDR3 sequence (DNA): TGTGCCAGCAGCGAACAGGCGGGGGGCTCAGAGACCCAGTACTTC.

J is TRBJ2-5 and V is TRBV6-4; maybe TRBD2 (6 bases). The end of the DNA fits TRBJ2-7 better, so the J call may be wrong. Germline V lookup: CDR1 MRHNA, CDR2 SNTAGT. The CDR3 extends over 13 amino acids. The CDR3 bases are TGTGCCAGCAGTGGAGCGGGTGCGGGCGAGCAGTACTTC. Translation: CASSGAGAGEQYF.

The J gene is TRBJ2-7, the V gene TRBV7-2; 10 nucleotides align to TRBD2. Germline CDR1 reads SGHTA; CDR2 reads FQGNSA. The CDR3 is 15 residues long. V shed 4 bases, J shed 3 bases, and the junction held 6 bases outside the gene matches. The DNA for the CDR3 is TGTGCCAGCAGCTATCTGGGACTAGCGAGCTACGAGCAGTACTTC. It encodes CASSYLGLASYEQYF.

This sequence joins TRBV7-8 and TRBJ1-6; D ambiguous. Trimming took off 0 bases at V and 0 bases at J, with 9 bases between the two ends. This CDR3 region has 17 residues. Germline V gene data show CDR1 as SGHVS and CDR2 as FQNEAQ. CDR3 bases: TGTGCCAGCAGCTTAGCGCCTCCGAGCTCCTATAATTCACCCCTCCACTTT. Amino acids: CASSLAPPSSYNSPLHF.

J is TRBJ2-7 and V is TRBV7-2, with 8 nucleotides matching TRBD2. The ends lost 5 bases at V and 2 bases at J; junction bases unmatched: 8. The CDR3 covers 15 residues. Germline CDR1 is SGHTA and CDR2 is FQGNSA. The CDR3 sequence: CASSPRLAGTYEQYF. In nucleotides, the CDR3 is TGTGCCAGCAGCCCACGGTTAGCGGGGACCTACGAGCAGTACTTC.